This T cell receptor (beta chain) comes out of a study of blood T cell repertoires in COVID-19. Across the whole study: COVID-19 samples collected from the United States, Italy and Spain covered acute and convalescent phases. Sources were T cells, B-cell-depleted T cells, or PBMCs; the material itself was cDNA or gDNA.

As handled by the study authors: How many nucleated cells were present was estimated from reference gene primer amplification. The data were produced by immunoSEQ multiplex PCR, yet TCRdb's version contains in-frame clones alone and is incomplete. That table furnishes V, J and clone size, whereas the DNA furnished D and trimming. The sample carries some 170,000 clones, about nine tenths recorded once. Germline trimming cut 5 bases from V and 3 bases from J; bases unmatched to any gene: 10. The CDR3 consists of 18 residues. Germline V gene data show CDR1 as SGHTA and CDR2 as FQGNSA. V and J are TRBV7-2 and TRBJ2-7; 16 bases align to TRBD2. Sample: peripheral blood. The TCR originated in a woman in her forties or fifties with acute or convalescent COVID-19. As DNA, the CDR3 is TGTGCCAGCAGCCCCCCGGGACTAGCGGGGGGGCCGGGCTACGAGCAGTACTTC. It encodes CASSPPGLAGGPGYEQYF.